Each of the 14 T cell receptor beta chains below was sequenced from the same sample in a study of cytomegalovirus exposure and HLA in healthy donors (dated by TCRdb to 2017 to 2019). The library was made by the immunoSEQ multiplex PCR assay. A mixture of 60 forward primers for TCR Vbeta segments and 13 reverse primers for TCR Jbeta segments was used in the multiplex PCR. Not all clones reach the TCRdb copy of this immuneACCESS table, which keeps in-frame sequences only. Checked studies attribute under half of the gap to unresolved V genes and leave the rest unexplained. Here the sample has 150,000 to 200,000 clones; about 85% occur a single time. The top ten constitute 2% to 2.5% of the sample. What was sequenced was PBMCs. Source of these receptors: a man aged 18 to 30 in good health and CMV-seropositive.

The chain has TRBV25-1 and TRBJ1-6; 9 bases are a match to TRBD1. Germline V lookup: CDR1 MGHDK, CDR2 SYGVNS. J lost 12 bases, V lost 1 base, and 13 bases had no gene match. The CDR3 totals 17 residues. CDR3 coding DNA: TGTGCCAGCAGTGAATCACCATTCGGACAGGGGTGGGAACCCCTCCACTTT. Its translation is CASSESPFGQGWEPLHF.

The rearrangement links TRBV11-3 to TRBJ1-6; D not certain. Germline CDR1 and CDR2: SGHNT and YENEEA. V gave up 4 bases and J gave up 6 bases, with 7 bases separating them. The CDR3 has 13 amino acids. The DNA for the CDR3 is TGTGCCAGCAGCTATATAGTTAATTCACCCCTCCACTTT. Encoded protein: CASSYIVNSPLHF.

The chain couples TRBV18 to TRBJ1-4; 11 bases line up with TRBD1. The CDR3 sequence is 15 residues long. V shed 3 bases, J shed 8 bases, and the junction held 5 bases outside the gene matches. Germline V CDR1 and CDR2: KGHSH, LQKENI. CDR3 region: CASSPPGTGGEKLFF. The DNA of the CDR3 is TGTGCCAGCTCACCCCCAGGGACAGGGGGGGAAAAACTGTTTTTT.

V usage is TRBV13 and J usage is TRBJ2-1; D not resolved. Between the trimmed V and J ends, which lost 1 base and 5 bases, there was a span of 9 bases. Germline lookup yields CDR1 PRHDT and CDR2 FYEKMQ (reference sequence). The CDR3 is 14 amino acids. CDR3 sequence (DNA): TGTGCCAGCAGCTTAGCAGGCCCCAACAATGAGCAGTTCTTC. This translates into CASSLAGPNNEQFF. Full variable domain (remainder filled in from reference TRBV13 and TRBJ2-1): AAGVIQSPRHLIKEKRETATLKCYPIPRHDTVYWYQQGPGQDPQFLISFYEKMQSDKGSIPDRFSAQQFSDYHSELNMSSLELGDSALYFCASSLAGPNNEQFFGPGTRLTVL.

V and J are TRBV4-3 and TRBJ1-4; D is possibly TRBD1 (6 bases). Trimming took 1 base from V and 7 from J, leaving 16 bases between them. CDR1 and CDR2 from the germline V gene are LGHNA and YSLEER. CDR3 length: 16 amino acids. CDR3 nucleotides: TGCGCCAGCAGCCAAGTCGGGCGGGGGGCTGGTGAAAAACTGTTTTTT. Its translation: CASSQVGRGAGEKLFF.

The J gene is TRBJ2-2, the V gene TRBV14; D is possibly TRBD2 (6 bases). The CDR3 consists of 13 residues. V lost 8 bases and J lost 6, with 13 bases in between. CDR1 is SGHDN and CDR2 is FVKESK in the germline V gene. The CDR3 loop is CASRELASGELFF. In DNA form, the CDR3 reads TGTGCCAGCCGAGAACTAGCCTCCGGGGAGCTGTTTTTT.

J is TRBJ2-7 and V is TRBV7-9; possible D gene TRBD1, 7 bases. Germline V gene sequence: CDR1 SEHNR, CDR2 FQNEAQ (reference sequence). Trimming left V 4 bases short and J 1 base short, with 17 bases between. The CDR3 totals 16 residues. The CDR3 protein is CASSSPKAGGSYEQYF. The CDR3 nucleotides read TGTGCCAGCAGCTCCCCCAAGGCAGGGGGGTCCTACGAGCAGTACTTC.

Remarks on this clone: One junction end disagrees with the germline gene, perhaps due to a read error. J is TRBJ1-2 and V is TRBV2, with 9 nucleotides matching TRBD1. The CDR3 has 12 residues. CDR1 and CDR2 (germline): SNHLY, FYNNEI. CDR3 nucleotide sequence: TGTGCCAGCGGACAGGGGACAGGGAGTAAGGAGTTC. Amino acids: CASGQGTGSKEF.

V and J are TRBV28 and TRBJ2-7; D may be TRBD1 (6 bases). Between the trimmed V and J ends, which lost 5 bases and 4 bases, there was a span of 18 bases. In germline, CDR1 is MDHEN, CDR2 SYDVKM. The CDR3 is 15 residues long. CDR3 DNA: TGTGCCAGCAGTACAGCCGGGACAAGTTCGTACGAGCAGTACTTC. Translated: CASSTAGTSSYEQYF.

The CDR3 DNA is TGTGCCAGCAGCCCGGGGACAGCTAACTATGGCTACACCTTC. Amino acid sequence: CASSPGTANYGYTF. The rearrangement joins TRBV5-6 to TRBJ1-2; 7 bases are shared with TRBD1. Per the germline V gene, CDR1 is SGHDT and CDR2 is YYEEEE. The trim removed 4 bases at V and 0 bases at J, leaving 3 bases unmatched. The CDR3 is 14 residues long. The variable domain in full, with the rest retrieved from reference TRBV5-6 and TRBJ1-2, is DAGVTQSPTHLIKTRGQQVTLRCSPKSGHDTVSWYQQALGQGPQFIFQYYEEEERQRGNFPDRFSGHQFPNYSSELNVNALLLGDSALYLCASSPGTANYGYTFGSGTRLTVV.

The gene calls are TRBV4-1 and TRBJ2-1; TRBD2 matches 13 bases. Unmatched junction bases numbered 11, after V lost 6 bases and J lost 3 bases. Germline V gene data show CDR1 as MGHRA and CDR2 as YSYEKL. The CDR3 is 18 amino acids. The CDR3 nucleotides are TGCGCCAGCAGTCTACCCTTAGGACTAGCGGGGGTCTACAATGAGCAGTTCTTC. It translates to CASSLPLGLAGVYNEQFF.

This chain links TRBV6-6 with TRBJ1-6; D perhaps matches TRBD1 (6 bases). This CDR3 is 12 amino acids long. CDR1 is MNHNY and CDR2 is SVGAGI in the germline V gene (reference sequence). Trimming cost V 6 bases and J 12 bases, with 12 bases left between them. CDR3 amino acids: CASRQGGVPLHF. The CDR3 region has the DNA TGTGCCAGCAGACAGGGAGGGGTACCCCTCCACTTT.

The J gene is TRBJ2-5, the V gene TRBV10-3; 9 nucleotides agree with TRBD1. The CDR3 runs to 16 residues. V lost 2 bases to trimming and J lost 4 bases; unmatched junction nucleotides: 8. Germline V CDR1 and CDR2: ENHRY, SYGVKD. Here the CDR3 reads CAISEQTGGGVETQYF. CDR3 coding DNA: TGTGCCATCAGTGAGCAGACAGGGGGTGGCGTAGAGACCCAGTACTTC.

This sequence joins TRBV11-1 and TRBJ1-1; no firm D call. This CDR3 region has 11 residues. Trimming removed 6 bases from V and 7 bases from J, with 9 bases in between. Germline V gene lookup returns CDR1 SGHAT and CDR2 FQDESV (reference sequence). CDR3 nucleotide sequence: TGTGCCAGCAGTCGCCAGGTTGAAGCTTTCTTT. This codes for CASSRQVEAFF.